The rows below give T cell receptor beta chains drawn from one sample of a study of tumor and adjacent non-tumor tissue in lung cancer. TCRdb re-called the multiplex PCR reads with MiXCR, one entry per CDR3 protein. The sample holds approximately 80,000 distinct CDR3 sequences, approximately 80% seen once. Sequencing input: distant non-tumor lung tissue. These receptors were collected from a man aged 60 to 69 with non-small cell lung cancer. Each CDR3 is given with its conserved first and last residue. The D gene is left open where the match is weak. Only part of the rows carry a size: once, few, many, or a class if the clone is expanded.

J gene | V gene | clone size | D gene | CDR3 protein | CDR3 DNA
TRBJ1-2 | TRBV20-1 | many | . | CSARLGSRYGYTF | TGCAGTGCTAGATTAGGGTCCCGCTATGGCTACACCTTC
TRBJ2-3 | TRBV25-1 | . | . | CASSIRTVGRSTDTQYF | TGTGCCAGCAGTATAAGGACAGTGGGACGTAGCACAGATACGCAGTATTTT
TRBJ2-1 | TRBV11-1 | . | TRBD2 | CASSESYSGGIYNEQFF | TGTGCCAGCAGCGAATCTTATAGCGGGGGGATCTACAATGAGCAGTTCTTC
TRBJ2-1 | TRBV20-1 | . | . | CSVRGQAASYNEHFF | TGCAGTGTTAGAGGGCAGGCAGCGTCCTATAATGAGCACTTCTTC
TRBJ2-3 | TRBV6-5 | . | . | CASSADTYKQYF | TGTGCCAGCAGCGCAGACACATATAAGCAGTATTTT
TRBJ2-1 | TRBV20-1 | . | . | CSPRGWGTNEQFF | TGCAGCCCTAGGGGCTGGGGGACCAATGAGCAGTTCTTC
TRBJ2-7 | TRBV6-6 | . | . | CASRYEPLAGSQYF | TGTGCCAGCAGATACGAACCTCTGGCAGGGTCGCAGTACTTC
TRBJ2-6 | TRBV6-5 | . | TRBD2 | CVSSLAGASSGAIVLTF | TGTGTCAGCAGTTTAGCGGGGGCCAGTTCTGGGGCCATCGTCCTGACTTTC
TRBJ2-7 | TRBV6-1 | . | TRBD2 | CASGVREGGYEQYF | TGTGCCAGTGGTGTGCGGGAGGGCGGCTACGAGCAGTACTTC
TRBJ2-2 | TRBV4-2 | . | . | CASSQETWPGARTGGLFF | TGTGCCAGCAGCCAAGAAACTTGGCCGGGGGCGAGGACCGGAGGGCTGTTTTTT
TRBJ2-5 | TRBV11-3 | once | . | CATVYQDTQYF | TGTGCCACGGTGTACCAAGATACCCAGTACTTC
TRBJ2-3 | TRBV11-3 | . | TRBD2 | CASSSLRRERGGTDTDYF | TGTGCCAGCAGCTCCCTCCGTAGGGAGCGGGGGGGCACAGATACGGACTATTTT
TRBJ2-5 | TRBV11-2 | once | . | CDSSFTMGGAKETQYF | TGTGACAGCAGCTTCACAATGGGGGGGGCAAAGGAGACCCAGTACTTC
TRBJ2-7 | TRBV20-1 | . | . | CSASSDIYSYEQYF | TGCAGTGCTTCCTCGGACATATACTCCTATGAGCAGTACTTC
TRBJ2-2 | TRBV11-3 | . | TRBD2 | CSSSSRGAGGYRARELFF | TGTTCCAGCAGCTCCAGGGGAGCGGGAGGATACAGAGCCAGGGAGCTGTTTTTT
TRBJ2-1 | TRBV11-3 | . | TRBD2 | CASSLHTGTSGASSYNGQFF | TGTGCCAGCAGCTTACACACCGGGACTAGCGGGGCAAGCTCCTACAATGGGCAGTTCTTC
TRBJ2-3 | TRBV29-1 | . | TRBD1 | CSALTGVRTDTQYF | TGCAGCGCCTTAACAGGGGTCCGGACAGATACGCAGTATTTT
TRBJ2-1 | TRBV29-1 | many | TRBD2 | CSVGGLTSDKQFF | TGCAGCGTTGGGGGGCTGACTAGCGACAAGCAGTTCTTC
TRBJ2-5 | TRBV11-2 | once | TRBD1 | CASNSTGGEAQYF | TGTGCCAGTAACTCTACAGGGGGAGAGGCCCAGTACTTC
TRBJ1-1 | TRBV7-9 | . | . | CTSSLLGNTEAFF | TGTACCAGCAGCTTATTGGGAAACACTGAAGCTTTCTTT
TRBJ1-5 | TRBV4-2 | . | . | CASNQGSSNQPQHF | TGTGCCAGCAACCAAGGGAGTAGTAATCAGCCCCAGCATTTT
TRBJ2-1 | TRBV11-3 | few | TRBD2 | CASSPSSGTNNGQFF | TGTGCCAGCAGCCCGTCTAGCGGAACCAACAATGGGCAGTTCTTC
TRBJ2-5 | TRBV11-3 | . | . | CATSFTGEGTQYF | TGTGCCACCAGCTTTACCGGGGAAGGGACCCAGTATTTC
TRBJ2-3 | TRBV18 | . | . | CASSPLEGRDTDTQYF | TGTGCCAGCTCACCACTCGAGGGGCGGGACACAGATACGCAGTATTTT
TRBJ1-1 | TRBV11-3 | . | . | CASNSYMLSTEAFF | TGTGCCAGCAACTCATACATGTTGAGCACTGAAGCTTTCTTT
TRBJ2-3 | TRBV12-5 | . | TRBD2 | CASGPQGGSGRATSTDTQYF | TGTGCTAGTGGTCCGCAGGGGGGTAGCGGGAGGGCAACTAGCACAGATACGCAGTATTTT
TRBJ2-6 | TRBV6-1 | . | . | CASSEDSSGANVLSF | TGTGCCAGTAGTGAAGACAGCTCTGGGGCTAACGTCCTGTCTTTC
TRBJ1-5 | TRBV4-2 | many | . | CASSQDLTSNQPQHF | TGTGCCAGCAGCCAAGACCTCACTAGCAATCAGCCCCAGCATTTT
TRBJ1-5 | TRBV6-1 | once | . | CATSERPNQPQHF | TGTGCCACCAGTGAACGACCCAATCAGCCCCAACATTTT
TRBJ2-1 | TRBV12-3/TRBV12-4 | . | TRBD2 | CASSFMGLMGNEQFF | TGTGCCAGCAGTTTCATGGGACTAATGGGAAATGAGCAGTTCTTC
TRBJ2-3 | TRBV4-2 | . | . | CASGHNYGGADTQYF | TGTGCCAGCGGCCACAATTATGGGGGCGCAGATACGCAGTATTTT
TRBJ1-4 | TRBV20-1 | . | TRBD1 | CSTATGGTNEKLLF | TGCAGTACCGCAACAGGGGGGACTAATGAAAAACTGCTTTTT
TRBJ1-1 | TRBV11-3 | . | . | CANSSHGRQAEAFF | TGTGCCAATAGCTCGCACGGACGGCAGGCTGAAGCTTTCTTT
TRBJ1-2 | TRBV20-1 | . | TRBD1 | CSAPRRDREYGYTF | TGCAGTGCACCTAGGAGGGACAGAGAGTATGGCTACACCTTC
TRBJ2-7 | TRBV20-1 | . | TRBD2 | CTTSGGTMSEQYF | TGCACTACTAGCGGGGGGACAATGAGTGAGCAGTACTTC
TRBJ1-1 | TRBV10-2 | many | . | CASSVVGYTEAFF | TGCGCCAGCAGTGTTGTGGGGTACACTGAAGCTTTCTTT
TRBJ2-3 | TRBV29-1 | . | . | CSVVSDTDSQYF | TGCAGCGTTGTTTCAGACACAGATTCGCAATATTTT
TRBJ1-5 | TRBV20-1 | . | . | CSARRPGHSNQPHHF | TGCAGTGCTAGGAGACCCGGTCATAGCAATCAGCCCCATCATTTT
TRBJ2-3 | TRBV6-2/TRBV6-3 | . | TRBD2 | CAMSQGLAGGTDTQYF | TGTGCCATGAGTCAAGGACTAGCGGGAGGTACAGATACGCAGTATTTT
TRBJ1-1 | TRBV5-5 | few | . | CASSLVGTTEAFF | TGTGCCAGCAGCTTGGTGGGGACCACTGAAGCTTTCTTT
TRBJ1-4 | TRBV11-2 | once | . | CDSSSVPQRSSNEKMFF | TGTGACAGCAGCTCAGTCCCTCAGCGTAGTTCTAATGAAAAAATGTTTTTT
TRBJ2-7 | TRBV20-1 | . | TRBD2 | CSARGLADTLSHEKNF | TGCAGTGCTAGGGGGCTAGCGGACACCCTCTCCCACGAGAAGAACTTC
TRBJ2-7 | TRBV14 | many | . | CASSPLGYEQYF | TGTGCCAGCAGCCCCCTTGGGTACGAGCAGTACTTC
TRBJ1-1 | TRBV11-3 | . | . | CANTAQGGAEDFF | TGTGCCAACACCGCACAGGGAGGCGCTGAAGATTTCTTT
TRBJ2-7 | TRBV7-3 | . | TRBD2 | CASSLNTGGYYEQYF | TGTGCCAGCAGCTTAAACACGGGGGGATATTACGAGCAGTACTTC
TRBJ1-5 | TRBV6-1 | . | TRBD1 | CASSEERTGVQLQHF | TGTGCCAGCAGTGAAGAAAGGACAGGGGTGCAGCTCCAGCATTTT